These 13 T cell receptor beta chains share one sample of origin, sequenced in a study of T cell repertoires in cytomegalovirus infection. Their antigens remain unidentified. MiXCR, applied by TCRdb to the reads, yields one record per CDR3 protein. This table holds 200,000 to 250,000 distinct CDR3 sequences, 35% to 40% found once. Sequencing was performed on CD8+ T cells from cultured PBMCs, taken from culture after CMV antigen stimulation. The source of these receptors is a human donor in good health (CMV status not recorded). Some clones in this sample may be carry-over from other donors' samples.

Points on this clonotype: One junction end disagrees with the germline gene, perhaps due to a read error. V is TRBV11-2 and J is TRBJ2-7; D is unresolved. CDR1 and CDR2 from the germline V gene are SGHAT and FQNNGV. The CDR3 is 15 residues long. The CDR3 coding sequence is TGTGCCAACAGCTGGGGATGGGGTGGGGATTACGAGCAGTACTTC. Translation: CANSWGWGGDYEQYF.

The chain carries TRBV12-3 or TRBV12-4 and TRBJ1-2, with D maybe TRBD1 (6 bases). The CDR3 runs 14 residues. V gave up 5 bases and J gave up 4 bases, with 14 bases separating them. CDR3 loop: CASSPRQASYGYTF. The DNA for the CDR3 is TGTGCCAGCAGTCCACGACAGGCCTCCTATGGCTACACCTTC.

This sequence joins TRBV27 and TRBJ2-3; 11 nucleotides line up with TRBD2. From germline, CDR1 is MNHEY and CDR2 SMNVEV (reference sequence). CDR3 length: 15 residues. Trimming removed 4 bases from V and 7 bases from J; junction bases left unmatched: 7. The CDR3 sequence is CASSYSGGAVYTQYF. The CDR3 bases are TGTGCCAGCAGTTATAGCGGGGGGGCCGTATATACGCAGTATTTT.

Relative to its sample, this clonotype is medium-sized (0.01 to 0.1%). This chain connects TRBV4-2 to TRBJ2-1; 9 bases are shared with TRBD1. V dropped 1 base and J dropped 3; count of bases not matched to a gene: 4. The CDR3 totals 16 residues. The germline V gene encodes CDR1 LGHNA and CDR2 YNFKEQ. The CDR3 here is CASSQGGQGVYNEQFF. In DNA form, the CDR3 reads TGTGCCAGCAGCCAAGGGGGACAGGGAGTCTACAATGAGCAGTTCTTC.

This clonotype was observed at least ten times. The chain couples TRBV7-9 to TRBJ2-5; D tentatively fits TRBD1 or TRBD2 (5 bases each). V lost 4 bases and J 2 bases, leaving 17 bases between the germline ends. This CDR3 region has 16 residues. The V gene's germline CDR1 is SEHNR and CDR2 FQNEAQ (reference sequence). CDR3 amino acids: CASSSVRGHGQETQYF. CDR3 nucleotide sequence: TGTGCCAGCAGCTCCGTCCGGGGCCACGGGCAAGAGACCCAGTACTTC. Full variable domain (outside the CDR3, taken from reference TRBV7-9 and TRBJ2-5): DTGVSQNPRHKITKRGQNVTFRCDPISEHNRLYWYRQTLGQGPEFLTYFQNEAQLEKSRLLSDRFSAERPKGSFSTLEIQRTEQGDSAMYLCASSSVRGHGQETQYFGPGTRLLVL.

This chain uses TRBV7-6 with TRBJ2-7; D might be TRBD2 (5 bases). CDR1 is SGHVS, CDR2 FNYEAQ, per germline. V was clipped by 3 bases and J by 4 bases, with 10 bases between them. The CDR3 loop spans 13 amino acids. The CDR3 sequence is CASSFEGRYEQYF. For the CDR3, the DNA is TGTGCCAGCAGCTTCGAGGGCCGATACGAGCAGTACTTC.

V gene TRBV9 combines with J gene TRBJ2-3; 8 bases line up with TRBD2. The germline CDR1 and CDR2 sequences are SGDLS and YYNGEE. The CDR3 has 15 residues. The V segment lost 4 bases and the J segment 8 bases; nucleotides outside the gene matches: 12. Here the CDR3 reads CASSKTEAGVGTQYF. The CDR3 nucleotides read TGTGCCAGCAGCAAGACTGAAGCGGGAGTGGGTACGCAGTATTTT.

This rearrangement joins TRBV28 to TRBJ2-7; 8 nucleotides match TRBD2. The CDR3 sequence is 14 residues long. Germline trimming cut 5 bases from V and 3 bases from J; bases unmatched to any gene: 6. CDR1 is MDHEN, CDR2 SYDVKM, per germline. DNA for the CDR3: TGTGCCAGCAGTATGAGCGGGAGAAGCTACGAGCAGTACTTC. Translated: CASSMSGRSYEQYF. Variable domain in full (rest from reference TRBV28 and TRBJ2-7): DVKVTQSSRYLVKRTGEKVFLECVQDMDHENMFWYRQDPGLGLRLIYFSYDVKMKEKGDIPEGYSVSREKKERFSLILESASTNQTSMYLCASSMSGRSYEQYFGPGTRLTVT.

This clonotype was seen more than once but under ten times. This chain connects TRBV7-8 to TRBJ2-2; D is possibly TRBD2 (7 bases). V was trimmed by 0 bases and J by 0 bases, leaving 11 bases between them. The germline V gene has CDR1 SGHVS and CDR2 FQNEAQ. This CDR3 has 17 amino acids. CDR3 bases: TGTGCCAGCAGCTTAGCGGCGGGGGCGTCGAACACCGGGGAGCTGTTTTTT. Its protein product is CASSLAAGASNTGELFF.

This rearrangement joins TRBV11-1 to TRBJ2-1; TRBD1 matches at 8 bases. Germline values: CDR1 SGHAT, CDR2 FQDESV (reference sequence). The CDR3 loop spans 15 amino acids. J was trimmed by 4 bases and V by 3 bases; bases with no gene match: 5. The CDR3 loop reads CASSFPGQVYNEQFF. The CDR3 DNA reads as TGTGCCAGCAGCTTTCCGGGACAGGTTTACAATGAGCAGTTCTTC.

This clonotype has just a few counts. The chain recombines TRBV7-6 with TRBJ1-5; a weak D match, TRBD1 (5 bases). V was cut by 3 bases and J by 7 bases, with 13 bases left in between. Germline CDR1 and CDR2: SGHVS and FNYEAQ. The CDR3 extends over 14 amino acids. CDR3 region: CASSFPGNWQPQHF. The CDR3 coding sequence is TGTGCCAGCAGCTTTCCAGGGAATTGGCAGCCCCAGCATTTT.

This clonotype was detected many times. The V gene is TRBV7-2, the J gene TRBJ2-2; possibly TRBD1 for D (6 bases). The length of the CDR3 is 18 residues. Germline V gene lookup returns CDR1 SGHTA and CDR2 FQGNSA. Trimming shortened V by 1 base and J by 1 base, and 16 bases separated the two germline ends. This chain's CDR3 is CASSLGAGVYWNTGELFF. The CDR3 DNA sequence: TGTGCCAGCAGCTTAGGGGCAGGGGTGTATTGGAACACCGGGGAGCTGTTTTTT.

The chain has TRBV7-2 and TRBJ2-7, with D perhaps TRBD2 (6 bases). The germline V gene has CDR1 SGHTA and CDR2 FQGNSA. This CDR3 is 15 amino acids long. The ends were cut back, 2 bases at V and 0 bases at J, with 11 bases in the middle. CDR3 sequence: CASSLRDSSSYEQYF. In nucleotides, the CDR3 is TGTGCCAGCAGCTTAAGGGACTCGAGCTCCTACGAGCAGTACTTC.